The 8 T cell receptor beta chains in this list originate from one sample, sequenced in a study of blood T cell repertoires in COVID-19. Only in-frame clones appear in the TCRdb table, and some are missing; sequencing was by immunoSEQ multiplex PCR. The sample lists around 180,000 clones; about four fifths were seen once. Material: PBMCs or T cells enriched from blood (not recorded which). The receptors originated from a man aged 50-60 years who had recovered from COVID-19.

J is TRBJ2-7 and V is TRBV19, with TRBD2 as a possible D gene (5 bases). Germline loops: CDR1 LNHDA, CDR2 SQIVND (reference sequence). V gave up 2 bases and J gave up 6 bases, with 11 bases separating them. The CDR3 covers 13 residues. The CDR3 protein is CASSISGDREQYF. CDR3 in DNA: TGTGCCAGTAGTATATCCGGGGATCGCGAGCAGTACTTC.

The rearrangement joins TRBV6-6 to TRBJ1-2; D possibly corresponds to TRBD1 (6 bases). V lost 5 bases and J 0 bases, leaving 19 bases between the germline ends. Germline V CDR1 and CDR2: MNHNY, SVGAGI (reference sequence). This CDR3 has 17 residues. The CDR3 protein is CASSPLSVGTTNYGYTF. In DNA, the CDR3 is TGTGCCAGCAGTCCCCTCTCTGTGGGGACAACTAACTATGGCTACACCTTC.

This clone was seen a handful of times. The chain joins TRBV6-5 to TRBJ1-5; unclear D gene. V lost 7 bases and J lost 7, with 17 bases in between. Germline lookup yields CDR1 MNHEY and CDR2 SVGAGI. The CDR3 spans 14 residues. The CDR3 DNA follows: TGTGCCAGCACGTCGACGGCGGCGGGGCAGCCCCAGCATTTT. This sequence encodes CASTSTAAGQPQHF.

This chain joins TRBV12-5 and TRBJ1-2, with a weak D call TRBD1 (5 bases). Trimming took 0 bases from V and 6 from J, leaving 5 bases between them. This CDR3 is 12 amino acids long. Germline CDR1 LGHNT, CDR2 FRNRAP. The DNA of the CDR3 is TGTGCTAGTGGTTTGGTAGGGGATGGCTACACCTTC. Residues: CASGLVGDGYTF.

The gene calls are TRBV12-5 and TRBJ1-5; TRBD1 matches 11 bases. The germline V gene encodes CDR1 LGHNT and CDR2 FRNRAP. Losses at the gene ends were 5 bases for V and 3 bases for J; bases not matched to a gene: 3. This CDR3 spans 15 amino acids. The CDR3 coding sequence is TGTGCTAGTGGTATGGGACAGGGGGACAATCAGCCCCAGCATTTT. Translating gives CASGMGQGDNQPQHF.

In DNA form, the CDR3 reads TGTGCCAGCAGTGAAATGGGACAAGCCAATCAGCCCCAGCATTTT. This translates into CASSEMGQANQPQHF. V is TRBV6-1 and J is TRBJ1-5; D is perhaps TRBD1 (6 bases). The CDR3 runs to 15 residues. Germline-derived CDR1 and CDR2 are MNHNS and SASEGT. V shed 2 bases and J shed 3 bases, with 11 bases lying between them.

This rearrangement joins TRBV2 to TRBJ2-7; 9 nucleotides align to TRBD2. The CDR3 consists of 15 residues. The trim removed 1 base at V and 6 bases at J, leaving 7 bases unmatched. In germline, CDR1 is SNHLY, CDR2 FYNNEI. The DNA of the CDR3 is TGTGCCAGCAGTGAAGAAAGCGGGGGGTTAGGCGAGCAGTACTTC. This gives the protein CASSEESGGLGEQYF.

The gene calls are TRBV5-3 and TRBJ1-3, with 9 bases fitting TRBD1. TRBV5-3 is given ORF status, its function remaining uncertain. Germline trimming cut 7 bases from V and 2 bases from J; bases unmatched to any gene: 13. There are 17 residues in the CDR3. DNA of the CDR3: TGTGCCAGAGGCTCCGGGACAGGGAGACAGCCTGGAAACACCATATATTTT. This sequence encodes CARGSGTGRQPGNTIYF.